The clone carrying this T cell receptor (beta chain) has only a few counts. The antigen is unknown. V shed 1 base and J 9 bases; nucleotides not matched to a gene: 15. Germline V gene sequence: CDR1 SEHNR, CDR2 FQNEAQ (reference sequence). The CDR3 has 18 amino acids. Researchers used the Oncomine TCR Beta short-read assay to sequence DNA from cultured CD4+ T cells. TCRdb called the PCR reads again in MiXCR, with one record for every CDR3 protein. Here the sample spans about 16,000 distinct CDR3 sequences, approximately 44% being singletons. The data are from a study of vaccination and CD4 T cells after COVID-19. Described treatment: approximately 9-day PBMC culture with coronavirus spike peptide pools or control peptides (ViraFEST assay). Via ViraFEST, peptide pools expanded antigen-specific T cells before TCR sequencing. Fresh IL-2 medium was used to replace half of the medium on days 3 and 7.

The TCR sequence derives from a human donor who had recovered from COVID-19. The chain combines TRBV7-9 with TRBJ2-2, with 9 positions matching TRBD1. The sequenced sample was CD4+ T cells from blood, cultured in vitro, obtained after SARS-CoV-2 vaccination. In DNA, the CDR3 is TGTGCCAGCAGCTTAGAGGGGGGGACAGGGTTCTCGGATCGGGAGCTGTTTTTT. Amino acids: CASSLEGGTGFSDRELFF.